The source of this TCR beta chain is a study of blood T cell repertoires in COVID-19. Study as a whole: In each case, the material was cDNA or gDNA derived from T cells, B-cell-depleted T cells, or PBMCs.

TCRdb's table, derived via immunoSEQ multiplex PCR, lists solely in-frame clones and lacks some. The data contain 340,000 or so clones, around 86% of them singletons. The CDR3 extends over 15 amino acids. With V trimmed by 10 bases and J by 0 bases, 8 bases remained unmatched. Per the germline V gene, CDR1 is SNHLY and CDR2 is FYNNEI. The TCR sequence derives from a man aged 50 to 59 with active or convalescent COVID-19. The sequenced sample consisted of peripheral blood. The V gene is TRBV2, the J gene TRBJ1-1; 10 positions agree with TRBD1. The CDR3 is CANRDRGFVNTEAFF. CDR3 coding DNA: TGTGCCAATAGGGACAGGGGTTTCGTGAACACTGAAGCTTTCTTT.